Shown below are 27 T cell receptor beta chains from a single sample sequenced in a study of breast tumors, draining lymph nodes, adjacent tissues. The lymph nodes were axillary draining lymph nodes from breast cancer patients. MiXCR was run by TCRdb on the multiplex PCR reads, yielding one entry per CDR3 protein. The data contain more than 200,000 distinct CDR3 sequences, around 32% of them singletons. The sample consisted of axillary lymph node tissue. All receptors derive from a female donor with breast cancer. Some clones in this sample may be carry-over from other donors' samples.

J is TRBJ1-1 and V is TRBV11-3; D is unresolved. V lost 1 base, J lost 5 bases, and 14 bases lay in between. CDR3 length: 15 residues. Germline CDR1 reads SGHNT; CDR2 reads YENEEA. CDR3 in amino acids: CASSLARAQRTEAFF. CDR3 bases: TGTGCCAGCAGCTTAGCCCGGGCCCAGAGGACTGAAGCTTTCTTT. Using reference TRBV11-3 and TRBJ1-1 for the parts outside the CDR3, the full variable domain is EAGVVQSPRYKIIEKKQPVAFWCNPISGHNTLYWYLQNLGQGPELLIRYENEEAVDDSQLPKDRFSAERLKGVDSTLKIQPAELGDSAVYLCASSLARAQRTEAFFGQGTRLTVV.

This clonotype was observed many times. The V and J genes are TRBV7-8 and TRBJ1-3; no firm D call. Trimming cost V 2 bases and J 0 bases, with 14 bases left between them. Germline V gives CDR1 SGHVS, CDR2 FQNEAQ. This CDR3 has 17 residues. The chain's CDR3 is CASSLYWKDRSGNTIYF. CDR3 sequence (DNA): TGTGCCAGCAGCTTATATTGGAAGGATCGCTCTGGAAACACCATATATTTT.

This clonotype was detected ten times or more. The chain employs TRBV18 and TRBJ2-7; D tentatively reads TRBD1 or TRBD2 (5 bases each). Germline V gene data show CDR1 as KGHSH and CDR2 as LQKENI. The length of the CDR3 is 14 residues. V lost 6 bases and J lost 5, with 17 bases in between. CDR3: CASSPAGARDEQYF. The CDR3 bases are TGTGCCAGCTCTCCCGCGGGTGCCAGGGACGAGCAGTACTTC. The complete variable domain, with remaining parts taken from reference TRBV18 and TRBJ2-7, reads NAGVMQNPRHLVRRRGQEARLRCSPMKGHSHVYWYRQLPEEGLKFMVYLQKENIIDESGMPKERFSAEFPKEGPSILRIQQVVRGDSAAYFCASSPAGARDEQYFGPGTRLTVT.

This clonotype was detected ten times or more. The chain couples TRBV18 to TRBJ1-2, with a possible D match to TRBD1 (6 bases). The CDR3 sequence is 14 residues long. The germline V gene encodes CDR1 KGHSH and CDR2 LQKENI. Trimming cost V 3 bases and J 2 bases, with 10 bases left between them. For the CDR3, the DNA is TGTGCCAGCTCACCGGTACAGGGAAACTATGGCTACACCTTC. It codes for CASSPVQGNYGYTF.

There are many counts of this clonotype. The chain employs TRBV11-2 and TRBJ2-1, with 8 bases identical to TRBD1. The CDR3 totals 14 residues. Germline-derived CDR1 and CDR2 are SGHAT and FQNNGV. J lost 8 bases, V lost 1 base, and 4 bases had no gene match. In nucleotides, the CDR3 is TGTGCCAGCAGCTTAGTTGGCAGGGGGCATGAGCAGTTCTTC. Its protein product is CASSLVGRGHEQFF.

The chain recombines TRBV6-5 with TRBJ2-2; 8 bases align to TRBD2. The CDR3 totals 14 residues. Germline lookup yields CDR1 MNHEY and CDR2 SVGAGI. V was pared by 10 bases and J by 7 bases, with 11 bases of the junction left unmatched. CDR3 sequence reads: CAIVPGGVGGELFF. The CDR3 nucleotides are TGTGCCATCGTCCCGGGGGGGGTTGGCGGGGAGCTGTTTTTT.

The rearrangement uses TRBV7-2 and TRBJ2-3; perhaps TRBD1 as D (6 bases). The CDR3 covers 14 residues. V dropped 6 bases and J dropped 4 bases, with 14 bases sitting between them. Germline CDR1 reads SGHTA; CDR2 reads FQGNSA. The CDR3 sequence is CASSSQGQADTQYF. The CDR3 DNA reads as TGTGCCAGCAGTTCCCAGGGGCAGGCAGATACGCAGTATTTT.

In this sample, this clonotype turned up many times. The chain combines TRBV3-1 with TRBJ2-7; D is unresolved. Trimming removed 0 bases at V and 3 bases at J, with 6 bases between. The CDR3 spans 13 residues. CDR1 is LGHDT, CDR2 YNNKEL, per germline (reference sequence). This chain's CDR3 is CASSQETFYEQYF. The DNA of the CDR3 is TGTGCCAGCAGCCAAGAAACGTTCTACGAGCAGTACTTC.

The sample holds many counts of this clonotype. The chain couples TRBV7-2 to TRBJ2-5; TRBD1 matches 8 bases. This CDR3 is 13 amino acids long. V was pared by 7 bases and J by 4 bases, with 5 bases of the junction left unmatched. Germline V gives CDR1 SGHTA, CDR2 FQGNSA. CDR3 sequence: CASTSDRGETQYF. The CDR3 DNA reads TGTGCCAGCACCTCCGACAGGGGAGAGACCCAGTACTTC.

A word on this clonotype: One base away lies a much larger clone, so this may be a sequencing read error. The chain carries TRBV30 and TRBJ2-5, with D perhaps matching TRBD2 (6 bases). Between the trimmed V and J ends, which lost 5 bases and 2 bases, there was a span of 9 bases. CDR1 is GTSNPN and CDR2 is SVGIG in the germline V gene (reference sequence). The CDR3 length is 12 residues. The CDR3: CAWGGIQETQYF. CDR3 sequence (DNA): TGTGCCTGGGGGGGGATACAAGAGACCCAGTACTTC. The variable domain in full, completed from reference TRBV30 and TRBJ2-5, reads SQTIHQWPATLVQPVGSPLSLECTVEGTSNPNLYWYRQAAGRGLQLLFYSVGIGQISSEVPQNLSASRPQDRQFILSSKKLLLSDSGFYLCAWGGIQETQYFGPGTRLLVL.

This clonotype was counted ten times or more. The V gene is TRBV7-3, the J gene TRBJ2-3; tentative D call: TRBD1 (6 bases). Germline-derived CDR1 and CDR2 are SGHTA and FQGTGA. This CDR3 spans 15 amino acids. V dropped 3 bases and J dropped 1 base, with 11 bases sitting between them. Here the CDR3 DNA reads TGTGCCAGCAGCTTCAGGGGTGGGGGCACAGATACGCAGTATTTT. It codes for CASSFRGGGTDTQYF.

In this sample, this clonotype turned up many times. The chain uses TRBV2 and TRBJ1-6; no reliable D call. Trimming cost V 2 bases and J 7 bases, with 12 bases left between them. The germline CDR1 and CDR2 sequences are SNHLY and FYNNEI. The CDR3 is 15 residues long. The CDR3 nucleotides are TGTGCCAGCAGTGAATCTGGTCCTGGCAATTCACCCCTCCACTTT. Translated, it gives CASSESGPGNSPLHF.

The table lists this clonotype with many counts. A much more abundant neighbour one base away suggests this may be a read error. The J gene is TRBJ1-2, the V gene TRBV20-1, with D hard to call. Germline-derived CDR1 and CDR2 are DFQATT and SNEGSKA (reference sequence). The CDR3 spans 12 residues. This CDR3 is CSGGRPNYGSTF. The CDR3, as DNA: TGCAGTGGCGGGCGGCCAAACTATGGCTCCACCTTC.

This clonotype was seen many times. The rearrangement uses TRBV7-3 and TRBJ1-2; D ambiguous. The CDR3 has 13 residues. From germline, CDR1 is SGHTA and CDR2 FQGTGA. Trimming cost V 0 bases and J 8 bases, with 10 bases left between them. The CDR3 sequence: CASSLTWGSGYTF. The CDR3 DNA is TGTGCCAGCAGCTTAACGTGGGGATCAGGCTACACCTTC.

Notes on this clonotype: This may be a read error, as it is one base from a much larger clone. The V gene is TRBV9, the J gene TRBJ2-7; no firm D call. The germline CDR1 and CDR2 sequences are SGDLS and YYNGEE. This CDR3 spans 16 amino acids. The CDR3 loop is CASSQNSAVSSYAQYF. CDR3 DNA: TGTGCCAGCAGCCAAAATTCGGCAGTCAGCTCCTACGCGCAGTACTTC.

To note about this clonotype: A read error may explain this, as a much larger clone is one base away. The genes are TRBV5-1 and TRBJ2-7; tentative D call: TRBD2 (5 bases). V was shortened by 4 bases and J by 2 bases, with 19 bases between the two germline ends. CDR1 SGHRS and CDR2 YFSETQ come from the germline V gene. This CDR3 spans 16 amino acids. The CDR3 reads CASSLSRVAHTYEQYF. In nucleotides, the CDR3 is TGCGCCAGCAGCCTTTCGCGGGTCGCCCACACCTACGAGCAGTACTTC.

There are many counts of this clonotype. The chain is built from TRBV27 and TRBJ1-6; D not resolved. The CDR3 covers 15 residues. CDR1 is MNHEY and CDR2 is SMNVEV in the germline V gene (reference sequence). The germline V and J ends were trimmed by 0 bases and 9 bases, with 12 bases remaining between them. The CDR3 loop is CASSLSPRLISPLHF. As DNA, the CDR3 is TGTGCCAGCAGTTTATCCCCCAGGCTAATTTCACCCCTCCACTTT.

This clonotype was recorded at least ten times. The chain couples TRBV10-2 to TRBJ2-7; TRBD2 might be the D (5 bases). CDR3 length: 11 residues. Germline V gene data show CDR1 as WSHSY and CDR2 as SAAADI. V was pared by 7 bases and J by 3 bases, with 7 bases between. This chain's CDR3 is CASNSVYEQYF. In nucleotides, the CDR3 is TGCGCCAGCAATAGCGTCTACGAGCAGTACTTC.

This clonotype was seen a few times. The rearrangement links TRBV7-9 to TRBJ1-1; D unclear. Trimming stripped 4 bases from V and 5 bases from J, with 8 bases between. Germline V gives CDR1 SEHNR, CDR2 FQNEAQ (reference sequence). This CDR3 has 12 residues. The CDR3 loop reads CASSSLGTEAFF. DNA of the CDR3: TGTGCCAGCAGCTCACTGGGAACTGAAGCTTTCTTT. Full variable domain (rest looked up from reference TRBV7-9 and TRBJ1-1): DTGVSQNPRHKITKRGQNVTFRCDPISEHNRLYWYRQTLGQGPEFLTYFQNEAQLEKSRLLSDRFSAERPKGSFSTLEIQRTEQGDSAMYLCASSSLGTEAFFGQGTRLTVV.

This chain connects TRBV30 to TRBJ1-1, with 7 nucleotides matching TRBD1. The CDR3 runs to 16 residues. With V trimmed by 1 base and J by 3 bases, 11 bases remained unmatched. CDR1 and CDR2 (germline): GTSNPN, SVGIG (reference sequence). For the CDR3, the DNA is TGTGCCTGGAGTGGACAGGGCGCAATCGGGGACACTGAAGCTTTCTTT. Its protein product is CAWSGQGAIGDTEAFF.

This clonotype was detected only a few times. With a much larger clone just one base away, this may be a read error. This rearrangement joins TRBV11-2 to TRBJ2-7; 8 bases agree with TRBD2. The germline V gene encodes CDR1 SGHAT and CDR2 FQNNGV. Losses at the gene ends were 4 bases for V and 0 bases for J; bases not matched to a gene: 5. This CDR3 is built from 15 residues. The DNA for the CDR3 is TGTGCCAGCAGCTCATTAGCGGGGACCTCCTACGAGCAGTACTTC. Protein sequence: CASSSLAGTSYEQYF.

This clonotype was counted many times. This chain joins TRBV14 and TRBJ2-1; D is perhaps TRBD2 (6 bases). This CDR3 has 16 amino acids. V lost 0 bases, J lost 2 bases, and 11 bases lay in between. Germline CDR1 SGHDN, CDR2 FVKESK. The CDR3 protein is CASSQDTGVTYNEQFF. CDR3 sequence (DNA): TGTGCCAGCAGCCAAGATACGGGAGTCACCTACAATGAGCAGTTCTTC.

The V and J genes are TRBV20-1 and TRBJ1-6, with 11 nucleotides matching TRBD1. The CDR3 has 14 residues. Losses at the gene ends were 6 bases for V and 10 bases for J; bases not matched to a gene: 8. Germline assignment: CDR1 DFQATT and CDR2 SNEGSKA (reference sequence). In DNA, the CDR3 is TGCAGTGCGTATCCGGGACAGGGGGGCTCACCCCTCCACTTT. Its translation is CSAYPGQGGSPLHF.

In the case of this clonotype: Germline and junction disagree at one end, which may indicate a read error. This sequence joins TRBV4-3 and TRBJ2-5; TRBD1 is a possible D gene (6 bases). The CDR3 runs to 10 residues. The germline gives CDR1 LGHNA, CDR2 YSLEER. This chain's CDR3 is CASSRETGSF. CDR3 DNA: TGCGCCAGCAGCCGAGAAACAGGGAGTTTC.

Turning to this clonotype: This CDR3 fails to terminate in the conserved phenylalanine or tryptophan, so it likely reflects a read error. The chain recombines TRBV2 with TRBJ2-5; D call uncertain. Germline assignment: CDR1 SNHLY and CDR2 FYNNEI. The length of the CDR3 is 10 residues. CDR3 DNA sequence: TGTGCCGGCAGAGCAAAGACCCAGTACCTC. Translation: CAGRAKTQYL.

Worth noting for this clonotype: Sequence at one end of the junction differs from germline and may be a read error. The CDR3 here is CASSPDPLRGTDTQYF. CDR3 DNA: TGTGCCAGCAGTCCGGACCCGCTAAGGGGCACAGATACGCAGTATTTC. The chain couples TRBV2 to TRBJ2-3, with D possibly TRBD1 on 5 matching bases. The CDR3 is 16 amino acids. The V gene's germline CDR1 is SNHLY and CDR2 FYNNEI.

As regards this clonotype: A much larger clone lies a single base off, so this may be a read error. Without the conserved terminal phenylalanine or tryptophan, this CDR3 likely stems from a read error. The limits of the CDR3 on the DNA are not certain, so only TCRdb's listed CDR3 is given. V is TRBV9 and J is TRBJ2-7; the table's D call TRBD1 went unverified against the DNA. Germline CDR1 and CDR2: SGDLS and YYNGEE. The CDR3 sequence runs 14 residues, both termini included. The CDR3 protein is CASSNPGHSYEQSL.